This note documents a single T cell receptor (beta chain) sequence. This clonotype has at least ten counts. The specificity of this receptor is unknown. Nothing much larger sits one base from this clone, and base qualities are not available. The library came from 5' RACE. TCRdb shows the sequencer as Illumina HiSeq 2500. A second PCR of roughly 7 to 11 cycles was performed with a sample-barcoded 5' primer and a J-beta primer mix. A unique molecular identifier was introduced onto each TCR beta cDNA molecule by a template-switch 5' adaptor carrying 12 random nucleotides. Each sample yielded at least 3 million CDR3-containing paired-end reads. All of the RNA was converted into first-strand cDNA using the Mint cDNA synthesis kit, with a TRBC-specific oligonucleotide serving as the primer. Following uracil-DNA glycosylase treatment, a first 18-cycle PCR with universal primers M1SS and BC2_uni_R was performed on all cDNA. The original pipeline was this. For normalization, 1 million high-quality reads, each with a distinct molecular identifier, were randomly selected from each sample. Instead of being binned into consensus sequences, reads with shared molecular identifiers were discarded. MiTCR, run with a Q25 quality threshold and the strictest error-elimination algorithm, handled CDR3 identification, clonotype clustering and error correction. Lower-bound total TCR beta diversity was estimated with a nonparametric unseen species model using Euler transformation. TCRdb redid the processing of the public reads, applying fastp at Q25 and MiXCR, and retained in-frame beta chains. A single entry per CDR3 protein holds the most common genes and DNA from its merged rows. TCRdb's processing, not the authors', yielded these V and J calls. This sample is represented by around 1,100,000 distinct CDR3 sequences; approximately 38% of them were singletons. Approximately 14% of the sample comes from the top ten.

This sample was taken from a study of blood T cells in healthy people across ages (dated by TCRdb to 2014 to 2015). Notes on the research overall: In model experiments, template switching captured roughly one uniquely barcoded TCR beta cDNA molecule for every two T cells. To track age-related changes in TCR beta repertoire diversity, the study relied on deep sequencing normalized with unique cDNA molecular identifiers. Four age groups were formed from the donors: young (average about 16 years), middle-aged (just under 40), aged (about 62) and long-lived (around 80). Donors of different ages were randomly distributed across sequencing lanes to avoid experimental bias. Using the same blood draw, the study looked at two additional independent replicas of 1 million unique cDNA reads for two donors, one aged 18 to 29 and the other aged 80 or older. Here is what the overall study found, with its caveats: The CMV infection status of donors was not known, potentially confounding age-related changes in expanded clonotypes. Estimates of total diversity based on one million sequenced T cells were regarded as lower bounds and as underestimates. Compared with the aged group, more naive CD4+ T cells, fewer expanded clones and increased TCR diversity were shown by the long-lived group, suggesting age selection. Since profiling was done on bulk unsorted PBMCs, naive and antigen-experienced compartments could not be conclusively compared. Observed TCR beta diversity per million T cells fell roughly linearly with age, and a significant reduction was already apparent by age around 39. The percentage of naive T cells measured by flow cytometry correlated strongly with observed TCR beta diversity.

Based on the germline V gene (reference sequence), the CDR1 and CDR2 sequences are DFQATT and SNEGSKA. V trim: 0 bases; J trim: 8 bases; unmatched bases: 14. The CDR3 measures 16 amino acids from cysteine to phenylalanine. The only DNA kept is the CDR3, 48 bases in frame from the first base. Donors were 39 systemically healthy Caucasian individuals from Russia aged about 6 to 100 years. Ten milliliters of peripheral blood were collected from each donor into EDTA-treated Vacutainer tubes. Ficoll-Paque density-gradient centrifugation was used to isolate PBMCs, with at least 6 million per sample. Trizol reagent was used to extract total RNA from the PBMCs, yielding at least 5.5 micrograms per sample. Naive CD45RAhigh/CD27high T cell percentages were measured by flow cytometry on a PBMC aliquot from every donor.

The sequence was obtained from a man in his late teens or twenties in good health. The chain employs TRBV20-1 and TRBJ2-3; the central 7 bases match TRBD2. Sample: blood. The CDR3 region reads CSARDERGPLRGTQYF. The DNA reads as follows: TGCAGTGCTAGAGATGAGCGGGGCCCGCTTCGGGGTACGCAGTATTTT.